Given below is one TCR beta chain in context. Antigen specificity is unknown. Sequencing libraries for TCR beta were prepared with iRepertoire HTBI primers and Arm-PCR of CDR3 regions. TCRdb processed the multiplex PCR reads anew with MiXCR; each CDR3 protein has one entry. The sample yields about 470,000 distinct CDR3 sequences, around a fifth seen once. Time point defined: persistent/refractory GD, antithyroid drugs over 5 years with positive TRAb. With RNA extracted from PBMCs as input, the TCR library was made. The source of the sample is a study of regulatory T cells in long-lasting Graves disease. General study results and limits: The study found persistent patients shared more public clonotypes (2,741) than new patients (over 900). There was favoring of TRBV28, TRBJ1-2 and TRBJ2-5 in persistent disease.

Germline V gene data show CDR1 as LNHDA and CDR2 as SQIVND (reference sequence). The CDR3 covers 14 residues. V was clipped by 4 bases and J by 0 bases, with 6 bases between them. This sequence was found in a female donor with Graves disease. The V gene is TRBV19, the J gene TRBJ2-2; D gene uncertain. This material consisted of peripheral blood mononuclear cells (PBMCs), taken when the disease was refractory, from a patient treated with antithyroid drugs. The CDR3 sequence: CASSRQPNTGELFF. In DNA form, the CDR3 reads TGTGCCAGTAGTAGGCAGCCGAACACCGGGGAGCTGTTTTTT. Drawing the rest from reference TRBV19 and TRBJ2-2, the complete variable domain is DGGITQSPKYLFRKEGQNVTLSCEQNLNHDAMYWYRQDPGQGLRLIYYSQIVNDFQKGDIAEGYSVSREKKESFPLTVTSAQKNPTAFYLCASSRQPNTGELFFGEGSRLTVL.